This T cell receptor beta chain was observed in a study of response to subunit inactivated influenza vaccine. Looked up from germline, CDR1 is SGHAT and CDR2 is FQNNGV. V was clipped by 5 bases and J by 0 bases, with 17 bases between them. CDR3 length: 17 residues. Each CDR3 protein is one row after TCRdb ran MiXCR on the RT-PCR reads. The table records about 780,000 distinct CDR3 sequences, around 18% of them present only once. The gene calls are TRBV11-2 and TRBJ1-3; weak D call: TRBD1 (6 bases). This TCR derives from a man between 50 and 59 years old who received an inactivated influenza vaccine. The sequenced sample was PBMCs from blood, obtained roughly 5 days after vaccination. CDR3 region: CASSRDRDISSGNTIYF. DNA of the CDR3: TGTGCCAGCAGCAGAGACCGGGACATCAGCTCTGGAAACACCATATATTTT.